Below, 17 T cell receptor beta chains from the same sample are listed, as sequenced in a study of shared T cell receptors in the human thymus. The data were produced by immunoSEQ multiplex PCR, yet TCRdb's version contains in-frame clones alone and is incomplete. The table lists hundreds of thousands of clones, more than 75% of them singletons. This sample was also put to use in a study of human thymus T cells.

Sequenced: thymocytes. The receptors shown here come from a boy in the first two years of life with a congenital heart defect.

The V gene is TRBV30, the J gene TRBJ1-4; D remains ambiguous. The CDR3 covers 12 residues. Germline loops: CDR1 GTSNPN, CDR2 SVGIG (reference sequence). Trimming cost V 6 bases and J 3 bases, with 8 bases left between them. The CDR3: CACGSANEKLFF. The CDR3 DNA follows: TGTGCCTGCGGAAGCGCTAATGAAAAACTGTTTTTT.

The chain recombines TRBV28 with TRBJ2-7; D gene ambiguous. Trimming took 7 bases from V and 1 from J, leaving 11 bases between them. The germline CDR1 and CDR2 sequences are MDHEN and SYDVKM. The CDR3 contains 13 residues. The DNA of the CDR3 is TGTGCCAGCACCCGAGACGGGTCCTACGAGCAGTACTTC. Translated, it gives CASTRDGSYEQYF. Using reference TRBV28 and TRBJ2-7 for the parts outside the CDR3, the full variable domain is DVKVTQSSRYLVKRTGEKVFLECVQDMDHENMFWYRQDPGLGLRLIYFSYDVKMKEKGDIPEGYSVSREKKERFSLILESASTNQTSMYLCASTRDGSYEQYFGPGTRLTVT.

V is TRBV4-2 and J is TRBJ1-3; D unresolved. This CDR3 spans 17 amino acids. Per germline, CDR1 LGHNA and CDR2 YNFKEQ. Trimming stripped 2 bases from V and 0 bases from J, with 14 bases between. CDR3: CASSQWPPRISGNTIYF. The CDR3 DNA reads TGTGCCAGCAGCCAATGGCCCCCCCGAATCTCTGGAAACACCATATATTTT.

The count of this clone is one. V is TRBV29-1 and J is TRBJ2-7; a weak D match, TRBD1 (6 bases). Germline-derived CDR1 and CDR2 are SQVTM and ANQGSEA. CDR3 length: 14 amino acids. The V gene lost 4 bases and the J gene lost 1 base, with 14 bases spanning the gap. The CDR3 region is CSVGDRRTSYEQYF. CDR3 coding DNA: TGCAGCGTTGGTGACAGGAGAACTTCCTACGAGCAGTACTTC.

This chain uses TRBV9 with TRBJ1-4, with TRBD1 matching 8 bases. Trimming cost V 3 bases and J 8 bases; bases outside gene matches: 6. CDR1 and CDR2 from the germline V gene are SGDLS and YYNGEE. This CDR3 is 14 amino acids long. CDR3 nucleotides: TGTGCCAGCAGCGGCCAGGGGGCGGGAGAAAAACTGTTTTTT. It is translated as CASSGQGAGEKLFF.

The chain carries TRBV28 and TRBJ1-5; D may be TRBD1 (5 bases). V shed 5 bases and J shed 3 bases, with 23 bases lying between them. This CDR3 region has 18 residues. The germline V gene encodes CDR1 MDHEN and CDR2 SYDVKM. In DNA, the CDR3 is TGTGCCAGCAGTCCCGCCCTCCTTATTTGGGGCCACAATCAGCCCCAGCATTTT. Translated, it gives CASSPALLIWGHNQPQHF.

A remark on this clone: Other DNA sequences within the sample encode an identical CDR3. The chain is built from TRBV28 and TRBJ2-7; unclear D gene. CDR3 size: 11 residues. V shed 5 bases and J shed 2 bases, with 4 bases lying between them. The V gene's germline CDR1 is MDHEN and CDR2 SYDVKM. This CDR3 reads CASSPAYEQYF. The CDR3 DNA is TGTGCCAGCAGTCCTGCCTACGAGCAGTACTTC.

With regard to this clone: The junction shows a germline mismatch at one end, possibly a read error. The chain links TRBV15 to TRBJ2-3; 9 bases line up with TRBD2. CDR1 and CDR2 (germline): LNHNV, YYDKDF (reference sequence). The CDR3 length is 20 residues. The CDR3 nucleotides read TGTGCCACCAGCCGAGAGGGGCTAGCGGGATTTATTGTCGGCACAGATACGCAGTATTTT. This gives the protein CATSREGLAGFIVGTDTQYF.

The chain has TRBV5-1 and TRBJ2-1; TRBD2 matches at 9 bases. The germline CDR1 and CDR2 sequences are SGHRS and YFSETQ. CDR3 size: 17 residues. With V trimmed by 0 bases and J by 4 bases, 8 bases remained unmatched. In DNA, the CDR3 is TGCGCCAGCAGCTTGGGTTATAGCGGGAGAGTTTACAATGAGCAGTTCTTC. Protein sequence: CASSLGYSGRVYNEQFF.

This chain joins TRBV4-1 and TRBJ2-6; 8 bases are a match to TRBD1. V lost 3 bases to trimming and J lost 1 base; unmatched junction nucleotides: 11. Germline CDR1 is MGHRA and CDR2 is YSYEKL. The CDR3 covers 19 residues. CDR3 DNA: TGCGCCAGCAGCCAGCCCGGGGGACAGGCAACATCTGGGGCCAACGTCCTGACTTTC. It specifies CASSQPGGQATSGANVLTF.

Written as DNA, the CDR3 is TGTGCCAGCAGCAAGGTTGCCATTGCGTCGGACAGGGAATGCCCCCACGAGCAGTACTTC. Translation gives CASSKVAIASDRECPHEQYF. The V and J genes are TRBV21-1 and TRBJ2-7; the table's D gene call, TRBD1, was not cross checked with the DNA. TRBV21-1 is marked as a pseudogene. The CDR3 runs 20 residues.

The V gene is TRBV11-3, the J gene TRBJ2-7; 8 bases are a match to TRBD2. The germline V gene has CDR1 SGHNT and CDR2 YENEEA. V shed 1 base and J 2 bases; nucleotides not matched to a gene: 10. This CDR3 is 17 amino acids long. CDR3 nucleotides: TGTGCCAGCAGCTTAGTAGAGACTAAGCGGGAGACCTACGAGCAGTACTTC. Residues: CASSLVETKRETYEQYF.

The V call is TRBV29-1, the J call TRBJ2-1, with 11 bases lining up with TRBD1. With V trimmed by 7 bases and J by 8 bases, 10 bases remained unmatched. The V gene's germline CDR1 is SQVTM and CDR2 ANQGSEA. CDR3 length: 14 residues. CDR3 in amino acids: CSALDRGQVDEQFF. The CDR3 bases are TGCAGCGCCCTGGACAGGGGGCAAGTTGATGAGCAGTTCTTC.

This chain connects TRBV5-4 to TRBJ2-1; 8 nucleotides agree with TRBD2. This CDR3 region has 16 residues. Germline V lookup: CDR1 SGHNT, CDR2 YYREEE (reference sequence). V shed 0 bases, J shed 5 bases, and the junction held 7 bases outside the gene matches. CDR3 in DNA: TGTGCCAGCAGCTTGGAGGTGACTAGCGCCGACAATGAGCAGTTCTTC. Its translation is CASSLEVTSADNEQFF.

Worth noting for this clone: Other DNA sequences within the sample encode an identical CDR3. This chain uses TRBV6-1 with TRBJ1-1, with 7 bases lining up with TRBD1. The CDR3 has 14 residues. V gave up 5 bases and J gave up 0 bases; unmatched junction bases: 3. CDR1 MNHNS and CDR2 SASEGT come from the germline V gene. In DNA form, the CDR3 reads TGTGCCAGCAGTCGACAGGGAATGAACACTGAAGCTTTCTTT. It codes for CASSRQGMNTEAFF.

This sequence joins TRBV11-3 and TRBJ2-7; D gene unclear. This CDR3 region has 13 residues. The germline V gene encodes CDR1 SGHNT and CDR2 YENEEA. V was shortened by 4 bases and J by 0 bases, with 7 bases between the two germline ends. The CDR3 DNA reads TGTGCCAGCAGCTCACCTAGCTCCTACGAGCAGTACTTC. This translates into CASSSPSSYEQYF.

This clone came up a few times. The chain couples TRBV4-3 to TRBJ2-2, with 7 positions matching TRBD2. Per germline, CDR1 LGHNA and CDR2 YSLEER. This CDR3 has 17 residues. The V and J ends lost 0 bases and 4 bases, in that order; junction bases with no gene match: 8. The CDR3, as DNA: TGCGCCAGCAGCCAAGATCGGGGCGGGAGCTCCACCGGGGAGCTGTTTTTT. Its protein is CASSQDRGGSSTGELFF.